This entry describes one T cell receptor beta chain. This sample was taken from a study of T cell repertoires in cytomegalovirus infection. Each CDR3 protein is one row after TCRdb ran MiXCR on the reads. The sample contains nearly 450,000 distinct CDR3 sequences, about a third of which appear only once. Germline CDR1 SNHLY, CDR2 FYNNEI. The CDR3 totals 12 residues. The V end lost 4 bases, the J end lost 6 bases, and 9 bases lay between the germline ends. The gene calls are TRBV2 and TRBJ1-1; D may be TRBD1 (5 bases). The sequenced sample was PBMCs. The TCR originated in a human donor in good health (CMV status not recorded). Some clones in this sample may be carry-over from other donors' samples. For the CDR3, the DNA is TGTGCCAGCAGTGGGGACGAAGCTGAAGCTTTCTTT. Translating it yields CASSGDEAEAFF. Looking up the rest from reference TRBV2 and TRBJ1-1 gives the full variable domain: EPEVTQTPSHQVTQMGQEVILRCVPISNHLYFYWYRQILGQKVEFLVSFYNNEISEKSEIFDDQFSVERPDGSNFTLKIRSTKLEDSAMYFCASSGDEAEAFFGQGTRLTVV.